A single sample gave rise to the 32 T cell receptor beta chains below, sequenced in a study of blood T cell repertoires in COVID-19. The data were produced by immunoSEQ multiplex PCR, yet TCRdb's version contains in-frame clones alone and is incomplete. The profile shows roughly 460,000 clones, about 87% of them singletons. The specimen sequenced was peripheral blood. These receptors were collected from a man between 18 and 29 years old with COVID-19, enrolled during active disease.

The chain couples TRBV29-1 to TRBJ2-7; 9 bases match TRBD2. The J segment lost 4 bases and the V segment lost 3 bases, leaving 13 bases of the junction unmatched. Germline-derived CDR1 and CDR2 are SQVTM and ANQGSEA. The CDR3 contains 16 residues. This chain's CDR3 is CSVDIRGSGSGYEQYF. DNA for the CDR3: TGCAGCGTTGATATCCGGGGTAGCGGGAGCGGTTACGAGCAGTACTTC.

The CDR3 sequence is CASGTKYQGPEAFF. The CDR3 DNA reads as TGTGCCAGCGGGACCAAATACCAGGGGCCTGAAGCTTTCTTT. The V call is TRBV5-6, the J call TRBJ1-1; D might be TRBD1 (6 bases). Per germline, CDR1 SGHDT and CDR2 YYEEEE. CDR3 length: 14 residues. Trimming stripped 7 bases from V and 6 bases from J, with 19 bases between.

The chain joins TRBV5-4 to TRBJ2-2; D is unclear. Trimming pared 3 bases from V and 1 base from J, leaving 10 bases between. Germline CDR1 SGHNT, CDR2 YYREEE (reference sequence). The CDR3 is made up of 15 amino acids. The CDR3, as DNA: TGTGCCAGCAGCTGGCCGGCAGGGAACACCGGGGAGCTGTTTTTT. This codes for CASSWPAGNTGELFF.

V and J are TRBV4-1 and TRBJ2-3; 9 bases match TRBD2. The germline gives CDR1 MGHRA, CDR2 YSYEKL. The CDR3 contains 18 residues. V was clipped by 2 bases and J by 0 bases; unmatched bases: 9. In DNA form, the CDR3 reads TGCGCCAGCAGCCAATGGGGGCCTAGCGGGACTAGCACAGATACGCAGTATTTT. This gives the protein CASSQWGPSGTSTDTQYF.

V is TRBV5-4 and J is TRBJ2-2, with D tentatively TRBD2 (6 bases). This CDR3 contains 14 residues. Trimming cost V 3 bases and J 7 bases, with 13 bases left between them. CDR1 and CDR2 from the germline V gene are SGHNT and YYREEE (reference sequence). CDR3 protein: CASSSDWGVGELFF. The CDR3 DNA reads as TGTGCCAGCAGCTCGGATTGGGGGGTCGGGGAGCTGTTTTTT.

The chain uses TRBV4-1 and TRBJ2-7; TRBD1 aligns across 7 bases. The junction had 4 bases not matched to a gene; V was cut back by 3 bases and J by 2 bases. This CDR3 is 14 amino acids long. The germline V gene has CDR1 MGHRA and CDR2 YSYEKL. The CDR3 region has the DNA TGCGCCAGCAGCCAGCCCGGGACAGCCTACGAGCAGTACTTC. It translates to CASSQPGTAYEQYF.

The genes are TRBV6-2 or TRBV6-3 and TRBJ2-7, with 8 bases lining up with TRBD1. Trimming took 5 bases from V and 0 from J; bases not matched to a gene: 9. Per germline, CDR1 MNHEY and CDR2 SVGEGT. CDR3 length: 16 residues. CDR3: CASSQERQGTSYEQYF. In nucleotides, the CDR3 is TGTGCCAGCAGTCAAGAAAGACAGGGGACCTCCTACGAGCAGTACTTC.

Worth noting for this clone: The sample carries other DNA sequences with the same CDR3. This sequence joins TRBV10-3 and TRBJ2-7; D might be TRBD2 (5 bases). The CDR3 extends over 12 amino acids. V gave up 3 bases and J gave up 3 bases, with 6 bases separating them. Germline CDR1 ENHRY, CDR2 SYGVKD. Here the CDR3 DNA reads TGTGCCATCAGTGATCGGGGCTACGAGCAGTACTTC. Residues: CAISDRGYEQYF.

This chain joins TRBV15 and TRBJ2-7, with 10 bases that match TRBD2. J gave up 3 bases and V 0 bases, and 5 bases lay outside the gene matches. Germline V gene data show CDR1 as LNHNV and CDR2 as YYDKDF (reference sequence). This CDR3 is 16 amino acids long. The CDR3 loop reads CATSRDLGLAVYEQYF. DNA for the CDR3: TGTGCCACCAGCAGAGATCTAGGACTAGCGGTCTACGAGCAGTACTTC.

The chain links TRBV28 to TRBJ1-1, with TRBD1 as a possible D gene (5 bases). The V end was cut by 6 bases, the J end by 7 bases, with 18 bases between. CDR1 MDHEN and CDR2 SYDVKM come from the germline V gene. The CDR3 consists of 14 residues. The CDR3 protein is CASRVLGLVSEAFF. The CDR3 DNA reads as TGTGCCAGCAGAGTCCTGGGACTGGTGAGTGAAGCTTTCTTT.

The V gene is TRBV5-1, the J gene TRBJ1-5; D uncertain. CDR1 SGHRS and CDR2 YFSETQ come from the germline V gene. This CDR3 contains 15 residues. V lost 0 bases to trimming and J lost 3 bases, with 10 bases between them. The chain's CDR3 is CASSLDSPFNQPQHF. The CDR3 DNA reads as TGCGCCAGCAGCTTGGACAGCCCTTTCAATCAGCCCCAGCATTTT. The full variable domain, rest sourced from reference TRBV5-1 and TRBJ1-5, is KAGVTQTPRYLIKTRGQQVTLSCSPISGHRSVSWYQQTPGQGLQFLFEYFSETQRNKGNFPGRFSGRQFSNSRSEMNVSTLELGDSALYLCASSLDSPFNQPQHFGDGTRLSIL.

This clone has a single count. This chain connects TRBV3-1 (or the pseudogene TRBV3-2) to TRBJ1-1; TRBD1 aligns across 9 bases. This CDR3 is 15 amino acids long. In germline, CDR1 is LGHDT, CDR2 YNNKEL (reference sequence). The ends lost 0 bases at V and 6 bases at J; junction bases unmatched: 5. CDR3 DNA: TGTGCCAGCAGCCAAGAACAGGGGGCTTGGGCTGAAGCTTTCTTT. Residues: CASSQEQGAWAEAFF.

The V call is TRBV7-9, the J call TRBJ2-2; no definite D call. V lost 5 bases, J lost 0 bases, and 7 bases lay in between. CDR3 length: 14 amino acids. CDR1 is SEHNR and CDR2 is FQNEAQ in the germline V gene (reference sequence). The CDR3 spells CASSLPTNTGELFF. The CDR3 DNA sequence: TGTGCCAGCAGCCTCCCTACGAACACCGGGGAGCTGTTTTTT.

The chain is built from TRBV6-5 and TRBJ2-1; 8 nucleotides agree with TRBD1. The CDR3 is 11 amino acids. Germline values: CDR1 MNHEY, CDR2 SVGAGI. The V segment lost 6 bases and the J segment 12 bases; nucleotides outside the gene matches: 4. The CDR3 DNA is TGTGCCAGCAGGGAGGGGACAGGGCAGTTCTTC. It codes for CASREGTGQFF.

The chain couples TRBV10-3 to TRBJ2-1; D might be TRBD1 (6 bases). This CDR3 has 14 residues. Germline V gene sequence: CDR1 ENHRY, CDR2 SYGVKD. The V gene lost 6 bases and the J gene lost 4 bases, with 13 bases spanning the gap. The CDR3 bases are TGTGCCATCAGCACACAGGGCGAATACAATGAGCAGTTCTTC. Translated: CAISTQGEYNEQFF.

V and J are TRBV2 and TRBJ1-4, with 11 bases lining up with TRBD1. J was trimmed by 8 bases and V by 7 bases; bases with no gene match: 3. The CDR3 is 13 amino acids. Germline V gene data show CDR1 as SNHLY and CDR2 as FYNNEI. The CDR3 nucleotides are TGTGCCAGCACGGGACAGGGGGAAGAAAAACTGTTTTTT. Encoded protein: CASTGQGEEKLFF.

The J gene is TRBJ2-5, the V gene TRBV19; TRBD1 might be the D (5 bases). Germline V gives CDR1 LNHDA, CDR2 SQIVND (reference sequence). The germline V and J ends were trimmed by 3 bases and 4 bases, with 15 bases remaining between them. The CDR3 length is 15 residues. The CDR3 loop is CASSMGLETRETQYF. The CDR3 nucleotides are TGTGCCAGTAGTATGGGGCTGGAAACGCGAGAGACCCAGTACTTC.

This chain uses TRBV3-1 (or the pseudogene TRBV3-2) with TRBJ1-3; 8 bases are shared with TRBD1. CDR1 LGHDT and CDR2 YNNKEL come from the germline V gene (reference sequence). With 0 bases clipped from V and 2 bases from J, the junction kept 6 bases outside the gene matches. CDR3 length: 17 residues. This CDR3 reads CASSQDFQGAAGNTIYF. The CDR3 bases are TGTGCCAGCAGCCAAGATTTTCAGGGGGCGGCTGGAAACACCATATATTTT.

The chain joins TRBV19 to TRBJ1-1; 10 bases map to TRBD1. This CDR3 comprises 13 residues. J was trimmed by 8 bases and V by 3 bases; bases with no gene match: 3. Germline lookup yields CDR1 LNHDA and CDR2 SQIVND (reference sequence). CDR3: CASSMGQGTEAFF. The CDR3 DNA follows: TGTGCCAGTAGTATGGGACAGGGGACAGAAGCTTTCTTT.

This clone was observed once. The CDR3 bases are TGTGCCAGCACCCTTCCGGGATCGTCTGAAGCTTTCTTT. It is translated as CASTLPGSSEAFF. The rearrangement joins TRBV6-5 to TRBJ1-1; D call uncertain. CDR3 length: 13 residues. Trimming removed 7 bases at V and 6 bases at J, with 15 bases between. Germline CDR1 is MNHEY and CDR2 is SVGAGI.

The chain uses TRBV11-2 and TRBJ1-1; 7 bases agree with TRBD1. The CDR3 length is 16 residues. V was clipped by 6 bases and J by 5 bases; unmatched bases: 15. Germline loops: CDR1 SGHAT, CDR2 FQNNGV. The CDR3 spells CASRSSRGFQWTEAFF. As DNA, the CDR3 is TGTGCCAGCAGATCTTCCAGGGGGTTCCAATGGACTGAAGCTTTCTTT.

This chain links TRBV11-2 with TRBJ2-1, with 11 positions matching TRBD2. The junction had 9 bases not matched to a gene; V was cut back by 7 bases and J by 4 bases. The CDR3 totals 16 residues. Germline-derived CDR1 and CDR2 are SGHAT and FQNNGV. The CDR3 coding sequence is TGTGCCAGCAACCTACTAGCGGGGGAACTGTACAATGAGCAGTTCTTC. Its translation is CASNLLAGELYNEQFF.

The CDR3 spells CAISGGTSGAYEQYF. In DNA form, the CDR3 reads TGTGCCATCAGTGGCGGGACTAGCGGGGCCTACGAGCAGTACTTC. V usage is TRBV10-3 and J usage is TRBJ2-7; TRBD2 agrees at 13 bases. The CDR3 runs to 15 residues. The J segment lost 2 bases and the V segment lost 4 bases, leaving 2 bases of the junction unmatched. Germline lookup yields CDR1 ENHRY and CDR2 SYGVKD.

Turning to this clone: Additional DNA sequences in this sample encode the identical CDR3. The chain employs TRBV20-1 and TRBJ2-7, with TRBD2 as a possible D gene (5 bases). The CDR3 consists of 11 residues. Germline assignment: CDR1 DFQATT and CDR2 SNEGSKA (reference sequence). Trimming took off 6 bases at V and 3 bases at J, with 9 bases between the two ends. The CDR3 nucleotides are TGCAGTGCACCTCGGGACTACGAGCAGTACTTC. This encodes CSAPRDYEQYF.

The chain recombines TRBV7-2 with TRBJ2-7, with D possibly TRBD2 on 6 matching bases. This CDR3 comprises 14 residues. Germline CDR1 SGHTA, CDR2 FQGNSA. Trimming removed 5 bases from V and 3 bases from J, with 14 bases in between. The CDR3 here is CASSLYDGSYEQYF. CDR3 sequence (DNA): TGTGCCAGCAGCCTGTACGACGGGAGCTACGAGCAGTACTTC.

Only one count was recorded for this clone. The V and J genes are TRBV3-1 (or the pseudogene TRBV3-2) and TRBJ1-6; no firm D call. The CDR3 extends over 12 amino acids. Germline V gene data show CDR1 as LGHDT and CDR2 as YNNKEL (reference sequence). Trimming shortened V by 4 bases and J by 13 bases, and 11 bases separated the two germline ends. CDR3 amino acids: CASSPGPTPLHF. The DNA of the CDR3 is TGTGCCAGCAGCCCCGGTCCTACGCCCCTCCACTTT.

The rearrangement joins TRBV11-2 to TRBJ2-7; 7 positions agree with TRBD1. The germline V gene has CDR1 SGHAT and CDR2 FQNNGV. This CDR3 region has 16 residues. The ends lost 5 bases at V and 3 bases at J; junction bases unmatched: 13. This chain's CDR3 is CASSLGDEGAGYEQYF. The CDR3 nucleotides are TGTGCCAGCAGCCTCGGGGATGAGGGGGCGGGCTACGAGCAGTACTTC.

The rearrangement uses TRBV29-1 and TRBJ2-1, with unresolved D. The V gene lost 4 bases and the J gene lost 3 bases, with 7 bases spanning the gap. This CDR3 is built from 12 residues. CDR1 and CDR2 (germline): SQVTM, ANQGSEA. The CDR3 protein is CSVVLDYNEQFF. In DNA form, the CDR3 reads TGCAGCGTTGTGCTAGACTACAATGAGCAGTTCTTC.

The chain is built from TRBV29-1 and TRBJ2-3; tentative D call: TRBD1 (7 bases). Germline CDR1 and CDR2: SQVTM and ANQGSEA. This CDR3 region has 14 residues. V was trimmed by 5 bases and J by 3 bases, leaving 15 bases between them. The CDR3 bases are TGCAGCGTTCTAGGCAGGGGGGAAACAGATACGCAGTATTTT. Amino acid sequence: CSVLGRGETDTQYF.

The gene calls are TRBV4-2 and TRBJ2-1, with TRBD2 identical over 11 bases. Trimming removed 3 bases from V and 5 bases from J; junction bases left unmatched: 6. The CDR3 is made up of 16 amino acids. Germline loops: CDR1 LGHNA, CDR2 YNFKEQ. The CDR3 nucleotides read TGTGCCAGCAGCCAGAGATTAGCGGGAGGGGACAATGAGCAGTTCTTC. Encoded protein: CASSQRLAGGDNEQFF.

The rearrangement links TRBV7-3 to TRBJ2-7; unclear D gene. Deletions cut 3 bases from V and 0 bases from J, with 15 bases between. The CDR3 length is 16 residues. Germline lookup yields CDR1 SGHTA and CDR2 FQGTGA. CDR3 nucleotides: TGTGCCAGCAGCTTCTTGACTCGCGTTAACTCCTACGAGCAGTACTTC. Translated, it gives CASSFLTRVNSYEQYF.

This clone was seen just once. This chain uses TRBV3-1 (or the pseudogene TRBV3-2) with TRBJ1-4, with 7 nucleotides matching TRBD1. The CDR3 totals 15 residues. Germline CDR1 LGHDT, CDR2 YNNKEL (reference sequence). V gave up 0 bases and J gave up 8 bases; unmatched junction bases: 6. CDR3 sequence: CASSQDLDRAEKLFF. The CDR3 coding sequence is TGTGCCAGCAGCCAAGACCTAGACAGGGCCGAAAAACTGTTTTTT.